The clone carrying this T cell receptor (beta chain) has only a few counts. Germline and junction disagree at one end, which may indicate a read error. This sample was included in a study of blood T cells in healthy people across ages. PCR was performed a second time for about 7 to 12 cycles using a sample-barcoded 5' primer and a J-beta primer mix. Using its own MiXCR run on the 5' RACE reads, TCRdb lists one record per CDR3 protein. The sample holds about 780,000 distinct CDR3 sequences; around 24% are singletons and the top ten take about 3%. This CDR3 spans 15 amino acids. Germline loops: CDR1 LGHNA, CDR2 YNFKEQ. The same data also contributed to another study, on T cells of mothers and their children.

Specimen: blood. The chain uses TRBV4-2 and TRBJ2-3; D is undetermined. This TCR came from a boy between 10 and 17 years old in good health. For the CDR3, the DNA is TGTGCCGGCAGCCAAGATCCAGCGAGCGCAGATACGCAGTATTTT. Its translation: CAGSQDPASADTQYF.